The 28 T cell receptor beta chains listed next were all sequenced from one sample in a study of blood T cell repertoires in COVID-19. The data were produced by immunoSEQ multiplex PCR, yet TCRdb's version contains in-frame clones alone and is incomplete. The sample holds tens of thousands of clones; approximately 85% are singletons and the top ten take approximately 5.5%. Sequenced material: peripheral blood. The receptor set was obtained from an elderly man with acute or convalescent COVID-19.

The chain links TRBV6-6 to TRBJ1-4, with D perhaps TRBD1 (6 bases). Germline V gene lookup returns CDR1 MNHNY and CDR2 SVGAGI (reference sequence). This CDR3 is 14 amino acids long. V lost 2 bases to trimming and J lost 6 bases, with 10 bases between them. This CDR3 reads CASSYAGADEKLFF. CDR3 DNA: TGTGCCAGCAGTTACGCAGGGGCAGATGAAAAACTGTTTTTT.

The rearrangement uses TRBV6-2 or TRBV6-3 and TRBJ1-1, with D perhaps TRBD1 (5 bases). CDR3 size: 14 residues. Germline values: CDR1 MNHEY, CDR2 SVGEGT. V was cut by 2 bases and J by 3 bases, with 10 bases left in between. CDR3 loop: CASSYRQSYTEAFF. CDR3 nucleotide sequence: TGTGCCAGCAGTTACCGACAGAGCTACACTGAAGCTTTCTTT.

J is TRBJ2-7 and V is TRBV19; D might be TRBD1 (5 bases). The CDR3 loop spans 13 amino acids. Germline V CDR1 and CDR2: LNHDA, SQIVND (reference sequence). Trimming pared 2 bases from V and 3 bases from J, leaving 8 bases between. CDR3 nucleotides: TGTGCCAGTAGTATATCAGGGTTCTACGAGCAGTACTTC. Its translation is CASSISGFYEQYF.

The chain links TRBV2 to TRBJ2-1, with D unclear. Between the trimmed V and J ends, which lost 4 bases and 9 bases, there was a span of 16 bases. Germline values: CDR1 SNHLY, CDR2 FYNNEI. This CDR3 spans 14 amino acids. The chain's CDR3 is CASSVVEANGEQFF. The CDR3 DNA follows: TGTGCCAGCAGTGTAGTCGAGGCTAACGGTGAGCAGTTCTTC.

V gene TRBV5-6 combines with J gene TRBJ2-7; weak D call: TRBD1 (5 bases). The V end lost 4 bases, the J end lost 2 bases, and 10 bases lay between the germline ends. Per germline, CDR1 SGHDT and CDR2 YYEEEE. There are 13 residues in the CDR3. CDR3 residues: CASSLRQTYEQYF. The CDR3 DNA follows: TGTGCCAGCAGCCTTCGACAGACCTACGAGCAGTACTTC.

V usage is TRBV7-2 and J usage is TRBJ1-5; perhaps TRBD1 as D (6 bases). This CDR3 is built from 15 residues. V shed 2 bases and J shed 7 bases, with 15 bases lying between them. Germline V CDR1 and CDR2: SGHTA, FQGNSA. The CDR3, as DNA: TGTGCCAGCAGCTTAATGGCAGGGGCACGCCAGCCCCAGCATTTT. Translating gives CASSLMAGARQPQHF.

CDR3 DNA sequence: TGTGCCAGCAGCGATGAGGGGGACGGAAACACCATATATTTT. Its translation is CASSDEGDGNTIYF. The rearrangement links TRBV5-4 to TRBJ1-3; tentatively, D is TRBD1 (6 bases). Germline V gene data show CDR1 as SGHNT and CDR2 as YYREEE (reference sequence). The CDR3 has 14 residues. V lost 4 bases and J lost 4, with 12 bases in between.

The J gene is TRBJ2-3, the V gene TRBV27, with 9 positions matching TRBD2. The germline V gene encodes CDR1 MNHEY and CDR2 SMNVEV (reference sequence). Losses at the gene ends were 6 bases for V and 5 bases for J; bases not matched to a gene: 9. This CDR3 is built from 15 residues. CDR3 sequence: CASSLAGFNQDTQYF. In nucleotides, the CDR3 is TGTGCCAGCAGCCTAGCGGGGTTTAATCAAGATACGCAGTATTTT.

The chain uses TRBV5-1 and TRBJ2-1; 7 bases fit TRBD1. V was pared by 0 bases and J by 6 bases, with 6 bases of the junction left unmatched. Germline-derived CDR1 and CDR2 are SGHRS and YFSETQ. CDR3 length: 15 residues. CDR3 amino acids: CASSLVGGGSNEQFF. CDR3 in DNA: TGCGCCAGCAGCTTGGTAGGGGGCGGCTCCAATGAGCAGTTCTTC.

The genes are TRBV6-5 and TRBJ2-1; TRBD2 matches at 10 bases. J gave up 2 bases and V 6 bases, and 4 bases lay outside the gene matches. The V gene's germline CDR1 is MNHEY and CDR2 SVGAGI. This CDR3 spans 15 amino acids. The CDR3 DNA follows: TGTGCCAGCAGGCTAGCGGGAGTCCCCTACAATGAGCAGTTCTTC. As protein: CASRLAGVPYNEQFF.

Written as DNA, the CDR3 is TGTGCCACCAGTGTTATGACAGGGGGCGATCAGTACTTC. Translation gives CATSVMTGGDQYF. The genes are TRBV24-1 and TRBJ2-7, with TRBD1 matching 10 bases. Germline CDR1 reads KGHDR; CDR2 reads SFDVKD. The J segment lost 10 bases and the V segment lost 5 bases, leaving 7 bases of the junction unmatched. The CDR3 has 13 residues.

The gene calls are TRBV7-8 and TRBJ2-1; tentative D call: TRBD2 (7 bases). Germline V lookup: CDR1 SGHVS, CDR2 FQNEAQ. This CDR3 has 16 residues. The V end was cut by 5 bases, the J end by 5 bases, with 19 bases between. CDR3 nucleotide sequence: TGTGCCAGCAGCCCTCTGGGGGGGGCGGGGGACAATGAGCAGTTCTTC. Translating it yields CASSPLGGAGDNEQFF.

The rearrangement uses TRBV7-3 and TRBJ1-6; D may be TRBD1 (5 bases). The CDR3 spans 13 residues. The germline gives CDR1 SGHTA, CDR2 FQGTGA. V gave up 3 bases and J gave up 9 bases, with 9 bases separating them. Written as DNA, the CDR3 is TGTGCCAGCAGCTTGCAGGGTAGTTCACCCCTCCACTTT. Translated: CASSLQGSSPLHF.

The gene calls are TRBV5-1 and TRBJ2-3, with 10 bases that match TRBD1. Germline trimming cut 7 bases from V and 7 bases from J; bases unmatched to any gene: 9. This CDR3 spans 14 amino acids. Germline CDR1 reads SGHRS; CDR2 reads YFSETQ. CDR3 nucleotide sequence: TGCGCCAGCTTCCCGGGACAGGGGTTTAATACGCAGTATTTT. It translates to CASFPGQGFNTQYF.

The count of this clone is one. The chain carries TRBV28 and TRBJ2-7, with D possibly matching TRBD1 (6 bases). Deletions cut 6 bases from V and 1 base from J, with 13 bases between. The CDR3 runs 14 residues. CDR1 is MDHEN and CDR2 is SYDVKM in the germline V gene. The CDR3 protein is CASRPQGLSYEQYF. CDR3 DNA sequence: TGTGCCAGCAGACCACAGGGCCTATCCTACGAGCAGTACTTC.

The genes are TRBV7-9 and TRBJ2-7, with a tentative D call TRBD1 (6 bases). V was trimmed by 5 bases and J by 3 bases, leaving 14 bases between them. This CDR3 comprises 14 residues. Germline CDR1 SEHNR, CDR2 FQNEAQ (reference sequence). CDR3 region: CASSRSGASYEQYF. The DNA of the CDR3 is TGTGCCAGCAGCAGGTCAGGGGCGAGCTACGAGCAGTACTTC.

CDR3 sequence: CASSQETLEARGGYTF. The CDR3 region has the DNA TGCGCCAGCAGCCAGGAAACCTTGGAAGCCAGGGGTGGCTACACCTTC. V is TRBV4-3 and J is TRBJ1-2; D may be TRBD1 (6 bases). CDR1 is LGHNA, CDR2 YSLEER, per germline. Trimming cost V 3 bases and J 7 bases, with 21 bases left between them. CDR3 length: 16 amino acids.

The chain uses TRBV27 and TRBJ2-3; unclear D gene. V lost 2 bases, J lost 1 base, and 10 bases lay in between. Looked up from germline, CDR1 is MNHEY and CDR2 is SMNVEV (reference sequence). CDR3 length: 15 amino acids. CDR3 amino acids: CASSLPRSGTDTQYF. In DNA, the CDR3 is TGTGCCAGCAGTTTACCGAGGTCGGGCACAGATACGCAGTATTTT.

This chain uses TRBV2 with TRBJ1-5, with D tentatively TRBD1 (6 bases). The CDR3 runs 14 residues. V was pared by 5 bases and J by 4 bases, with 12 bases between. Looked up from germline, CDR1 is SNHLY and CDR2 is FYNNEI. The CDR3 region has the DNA TGTGCCAGCAGTCAACAGGGTGGGAATCAGCCCCAGCATTTT. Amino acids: CASSQQGGNQPQHF.

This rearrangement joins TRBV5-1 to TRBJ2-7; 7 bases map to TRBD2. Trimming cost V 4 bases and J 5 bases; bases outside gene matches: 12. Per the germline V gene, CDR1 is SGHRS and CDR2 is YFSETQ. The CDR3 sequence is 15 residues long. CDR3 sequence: CASSLELGGGNEQYF. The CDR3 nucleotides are TGCGCCAGCAGCCTAGAGCTTGGGGGAGGGAACGAGCAGTACTTC.

The CDR3 sequence is CASSEQGATNEKLFF. Here the CDR3 DNA reads TGTGCCAGTAGTGAACAGGGAGCAACTAATGAAAAACTGTTTTTT. The chain recombines TRBV19 with TRBJ1-4, with TRBD1 as a possible D gene (6 bases). Trimming removed 5 bases at V and 0 bases at J, with 10 bases between. Germline CDR1 and CDR2: LNHDA and SQIVND (reference sequence). The CDR3 totals 15 residues.

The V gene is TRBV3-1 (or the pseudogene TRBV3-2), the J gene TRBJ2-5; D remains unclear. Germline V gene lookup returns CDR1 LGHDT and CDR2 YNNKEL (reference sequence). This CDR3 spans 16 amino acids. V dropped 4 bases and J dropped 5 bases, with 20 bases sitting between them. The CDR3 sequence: CASSRAPLSGWETQYF. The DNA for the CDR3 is TGTGCCAGCAGCCGAGCTCCTCTTTCGGGTTGGGAGACCCAGTACTTC.

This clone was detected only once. The CDR3 region is CASSQRAGAYNEQFF. The CDR3 DNA is TGTGCCAGCAGCCAACGAGCGGGGGCCTACAATGAGCAGTTCTTC. The V and J genes are TRBV3-1 (or the pseudogene TRBV3-2) and TRBJ2-1, with 8 bases lining up with TRBD2. V was pared by 2 bases and J by 2 bases, with 2 bases of the junction left unmatched. Germline-derived CDR1 and CDR2 are LGHDT and YNNKEL (reference sequence). The CDR3 consists of 15 residues.

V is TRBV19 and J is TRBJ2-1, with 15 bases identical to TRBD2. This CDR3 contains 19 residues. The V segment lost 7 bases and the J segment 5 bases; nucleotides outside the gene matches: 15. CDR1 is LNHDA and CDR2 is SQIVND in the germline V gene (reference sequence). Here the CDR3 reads CASTPGLAGGPILDNEQFF. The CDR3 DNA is TGTGCCAGTACCCCTGGACTAGCGGGAGGGCCAATCCTCGACAATGAGCAGTTCTTC.

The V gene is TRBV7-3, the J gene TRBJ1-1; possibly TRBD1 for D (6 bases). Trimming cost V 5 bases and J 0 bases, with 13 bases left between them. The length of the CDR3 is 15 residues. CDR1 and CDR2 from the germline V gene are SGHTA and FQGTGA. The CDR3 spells CASSPRGGMNTEAFF. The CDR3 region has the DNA TGTGCCAGCAGCCCAAGGGGGGGAATGAACACTGAAGCTTTCTTT.

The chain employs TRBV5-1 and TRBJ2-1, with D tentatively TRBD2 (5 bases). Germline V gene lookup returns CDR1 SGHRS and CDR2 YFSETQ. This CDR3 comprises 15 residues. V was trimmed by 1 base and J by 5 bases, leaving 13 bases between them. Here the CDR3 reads CASSLFGGGNNEQFF. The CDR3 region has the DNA TGCGCCAGCAGCTTGTTCGGCGGAGGTAACAATGAGCAGTTCTTC.

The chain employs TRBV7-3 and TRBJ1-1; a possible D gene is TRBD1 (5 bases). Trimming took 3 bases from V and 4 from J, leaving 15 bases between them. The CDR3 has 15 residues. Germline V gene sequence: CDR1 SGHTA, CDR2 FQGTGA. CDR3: CASSFLGEGLTEAFF. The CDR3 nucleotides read TGTGCCAGCAGCTTCCTCGGGGAGGGACTCACTGAAGCTTTCTTT.

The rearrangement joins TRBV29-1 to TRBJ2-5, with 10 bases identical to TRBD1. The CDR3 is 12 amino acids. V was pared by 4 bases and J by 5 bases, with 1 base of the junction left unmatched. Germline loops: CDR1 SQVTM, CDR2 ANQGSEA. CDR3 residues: CSVGGQGETQYF. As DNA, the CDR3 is TGCAGCGTTGGGGGACAGGGGGAGACCCAGTACTTC.